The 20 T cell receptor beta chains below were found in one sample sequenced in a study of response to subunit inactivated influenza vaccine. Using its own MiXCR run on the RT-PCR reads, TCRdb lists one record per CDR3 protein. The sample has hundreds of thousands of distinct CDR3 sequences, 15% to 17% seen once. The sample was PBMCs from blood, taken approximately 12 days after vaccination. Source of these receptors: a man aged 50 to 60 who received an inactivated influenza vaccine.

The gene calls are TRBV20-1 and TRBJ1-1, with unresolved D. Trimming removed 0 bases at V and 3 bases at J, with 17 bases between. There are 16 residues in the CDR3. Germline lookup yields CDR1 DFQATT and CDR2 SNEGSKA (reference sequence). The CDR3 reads CSARDRISGYYTEAFF. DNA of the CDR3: TGCAGTGCTAGAGATCGTATCTCGGGATACTACACTGAAGCTTTCTTT.

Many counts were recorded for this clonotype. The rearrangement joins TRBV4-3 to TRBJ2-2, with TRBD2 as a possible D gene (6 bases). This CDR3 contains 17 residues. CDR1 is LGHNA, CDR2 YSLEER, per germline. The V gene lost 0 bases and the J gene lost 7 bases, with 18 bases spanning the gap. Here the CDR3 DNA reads TGCGCCAGCAGCCAAGATCTGGGAGGCCTTCGGATCGGGGAGCTGTTTTTT. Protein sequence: CASSQDLGGLRIGELFF.

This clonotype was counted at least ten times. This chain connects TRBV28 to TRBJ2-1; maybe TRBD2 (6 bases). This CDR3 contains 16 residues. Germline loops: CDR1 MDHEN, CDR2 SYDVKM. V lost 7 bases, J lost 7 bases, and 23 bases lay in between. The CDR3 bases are TGTGCCAGCACCGTTGCAGGAGGGCCGAAGGTGAATGAGCAGTTCTTC. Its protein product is CASTVAGGPKVNEQFF.

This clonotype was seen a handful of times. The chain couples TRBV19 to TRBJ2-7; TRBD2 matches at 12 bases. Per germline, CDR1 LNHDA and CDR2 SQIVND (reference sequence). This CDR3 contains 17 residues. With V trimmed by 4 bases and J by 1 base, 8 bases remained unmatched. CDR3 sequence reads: CASSTYLGLAGSYEQYF. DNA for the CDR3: TGTGCCAGTAGTACTTATCTCGGACTAGCGGGGTCCTACGAGCAGTACTTC.

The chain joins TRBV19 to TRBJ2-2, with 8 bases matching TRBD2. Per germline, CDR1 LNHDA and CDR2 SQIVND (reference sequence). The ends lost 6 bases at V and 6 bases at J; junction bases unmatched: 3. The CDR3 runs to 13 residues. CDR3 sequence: CASREGLAGELFF. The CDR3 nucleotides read TGTGCCAGTAGAGAGGGACTAGCCGGGGAGCTGTTTTTT.

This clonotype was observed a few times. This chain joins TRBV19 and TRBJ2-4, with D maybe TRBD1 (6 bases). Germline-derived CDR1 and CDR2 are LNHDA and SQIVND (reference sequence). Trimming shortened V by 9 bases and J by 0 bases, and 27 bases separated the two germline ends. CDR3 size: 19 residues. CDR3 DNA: TGTGCCAGACTTCCTCATGGGAGAGGGGGAGTTCGAGCCAAAAACATTCAGTACTTC. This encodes CARLPHGRGGVRAKNIQYF.

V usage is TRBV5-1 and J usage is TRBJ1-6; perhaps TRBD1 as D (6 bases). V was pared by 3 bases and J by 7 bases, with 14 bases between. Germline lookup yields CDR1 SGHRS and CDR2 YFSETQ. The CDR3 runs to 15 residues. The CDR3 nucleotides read TGCGCCAGCAGCTCGAGGGGGGTAAACAATTCACCCCTCCACTTT. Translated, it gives CASSSRGVNNSPLHF.

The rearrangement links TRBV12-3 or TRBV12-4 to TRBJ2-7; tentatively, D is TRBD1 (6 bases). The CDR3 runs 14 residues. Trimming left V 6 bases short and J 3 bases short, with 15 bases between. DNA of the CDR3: TGTGCCAGCAGCCCACAGGGAAAGTTCTACGAGCAGTACTTC. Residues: CASSPQGKFYEQYF.

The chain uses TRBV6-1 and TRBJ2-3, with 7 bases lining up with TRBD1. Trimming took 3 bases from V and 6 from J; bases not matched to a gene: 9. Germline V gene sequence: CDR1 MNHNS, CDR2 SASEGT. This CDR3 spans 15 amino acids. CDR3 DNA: TGTGCCAGCAGTGACCCGGGACAGCTTGCCGATACGCAGTATTTT. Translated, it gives CASSDPGQLADTQYF.

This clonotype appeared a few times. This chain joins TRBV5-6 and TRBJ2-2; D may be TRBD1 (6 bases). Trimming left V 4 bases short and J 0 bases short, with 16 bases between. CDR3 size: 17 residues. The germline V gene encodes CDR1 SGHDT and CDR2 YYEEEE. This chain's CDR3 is CASSLGQEATNTGELFF. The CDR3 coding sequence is TGTGCCAGCAGCCTGGGACAAGAAGCGACGAACACCGGGGAGCTGTTTTTT.

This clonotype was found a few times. CDR3 amino acids: CASSQSSGSLYNEQFF. Written as DNA, the CDR3 is TGTGCCAGCAGCCAATCTAGCGGGAGTCTCTACAATGAGCAGTTCTTC. The rearrangement joins TRBV14 to TRBJ2-1, with 10 positions matching TRBD2. Germline CDR1 is SGHDN and CDR2 is FVKESK. The length of the CDR3 is 16 residues. The V gene end was trimmed by 2 bases and the J gene end by 3 bases; junction bases not matched to a gene: 4.

The CDR3 spells CASSQEGPSAGAGTDTQYF. CDR3 coding DNA: TGCGCCAGCAGCCAAGAAGGCCCCTCGGCAGGGGCTGGCACAGATACGCAGTATTTT. The genes are TRBV4-3 and TRBJ2-3; a weak D match, TRBD1 (6 bases). With 0 bases removed from V and 1 base from J, the gap between germline ends came to 20 bases. CDR3 length: 19 amino acids. Germline V gene data show CDR1 as LGHNA and CDR2 as YSLEER.

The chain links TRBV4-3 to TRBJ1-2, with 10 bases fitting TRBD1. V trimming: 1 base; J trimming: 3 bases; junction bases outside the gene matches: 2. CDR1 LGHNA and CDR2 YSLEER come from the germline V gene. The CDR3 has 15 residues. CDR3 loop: CASSQVGTGDYGYTF. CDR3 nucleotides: TGCGCCAGCAGCCAAGTGGGGACAGGGGACTATGGCTACACCTTC.

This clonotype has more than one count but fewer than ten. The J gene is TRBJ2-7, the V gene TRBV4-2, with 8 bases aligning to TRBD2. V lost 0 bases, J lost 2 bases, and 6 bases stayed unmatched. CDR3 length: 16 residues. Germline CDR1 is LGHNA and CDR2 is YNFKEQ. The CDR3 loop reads CASSQDLGGGTYEQYF. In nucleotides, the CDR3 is TGTGCCAGCAGCCAAGATCTAGGCGGGGGGACCTACGAGCAGTACTTC.

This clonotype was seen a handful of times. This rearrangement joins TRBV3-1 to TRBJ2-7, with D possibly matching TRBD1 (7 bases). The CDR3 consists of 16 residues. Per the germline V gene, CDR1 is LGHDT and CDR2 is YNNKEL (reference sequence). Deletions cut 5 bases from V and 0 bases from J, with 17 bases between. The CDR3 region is CASSSGGISGSYEQYF. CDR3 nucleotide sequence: TGTGCCAGCAGCTCAGGGGGGATTAGCGGCTCCTACGAGCAGTACTTC.

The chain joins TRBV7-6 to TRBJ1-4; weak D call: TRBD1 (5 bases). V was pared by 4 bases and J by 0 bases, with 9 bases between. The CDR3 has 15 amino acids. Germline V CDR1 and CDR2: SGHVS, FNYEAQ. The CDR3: CASSSGTSTNEKLFF. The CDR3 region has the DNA TGTGCCAGCAGCTCTGGGACGTCAACTAATGAAAAACTGTTTTTT.

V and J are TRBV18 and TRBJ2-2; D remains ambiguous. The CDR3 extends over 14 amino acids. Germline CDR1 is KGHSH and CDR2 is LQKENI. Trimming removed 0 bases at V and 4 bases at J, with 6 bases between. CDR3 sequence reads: CASSPPDLTGELFF. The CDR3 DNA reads TGTGCCAGCTCACCACCTGACCTCACCGGGGAGCTGTTTTTT.

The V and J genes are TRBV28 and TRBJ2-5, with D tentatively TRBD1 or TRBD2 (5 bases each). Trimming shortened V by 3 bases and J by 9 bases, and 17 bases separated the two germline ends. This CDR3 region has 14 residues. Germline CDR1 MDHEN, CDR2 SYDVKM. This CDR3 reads CASSFARLLGAQYF. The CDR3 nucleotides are TGTGCCAGCAGTTTCGCCAGGCTCCTGGGGGCCCAGTACTTC. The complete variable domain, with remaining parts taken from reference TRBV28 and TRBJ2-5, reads DVKVTQSSRYLVKRTGEKVFLECVQDMDHENMFWYRQDPGLGLRLIYFSYDVKMKEKGDIPEGYSVSREKKERFSLILESASTNQTSMYLCASSFARLLGAQYFGPGTRLLVL.

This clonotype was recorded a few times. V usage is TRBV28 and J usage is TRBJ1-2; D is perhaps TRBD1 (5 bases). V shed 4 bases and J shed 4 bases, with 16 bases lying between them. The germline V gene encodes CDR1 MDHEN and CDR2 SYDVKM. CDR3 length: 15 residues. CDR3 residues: CASSYRDSRIYGYTF. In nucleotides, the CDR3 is TGTGCCAGCAGTTACCGGGACTCACGAATCTATGGCTACACCTTC.

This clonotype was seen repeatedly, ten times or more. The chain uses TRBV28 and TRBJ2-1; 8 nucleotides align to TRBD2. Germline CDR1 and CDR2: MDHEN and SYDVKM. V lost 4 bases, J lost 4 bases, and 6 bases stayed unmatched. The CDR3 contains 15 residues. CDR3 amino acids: CASSSAGGEYNEQFF. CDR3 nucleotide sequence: TGTGCCAGCAGTTCCGCCGGGGGGGAATACAATGAGCAGTTCTTC.